One and the same sample provided the 22 T cell receptor beta chains below, sequenced in a study of cytomegalovirus exposure and HLA in healthy donors. PCR used 60 Vbeta primers and 13 Jbeta primers. Repertoires were generated with immunoSEQ multiplex PCR, while TCRdb's copy carries only in-frame clones and drops some. The sample contains approximately 100,000 clones, more than 60% of which appear only once. The sample consisted of PBMCs. The receptors were gathered from a man between 60 and 75 years old in good health and CMV-seropositive.

The chain recombines TRBV5-4 with TRBJ1-4, with D uncertain. The CDR3 has 14 amino acids. The V gene lost 4 bases and the J gene lost 8 bases, with 15 bases spanning the gap. Germline V gene sequence: CDR1 SGHNT, CDR2 YYREEE (reference sequence). The CDR3 coding sequence is TGTGCCAGCAGCCCCGGAGCGGGTCGGGAAAAACTGTTTTTT. It translates to CASSPGAGREKLFF.

The V gene is TRBV5-1, the J gene TRBJ2-1; D uncertain. Germline-derived CDR1 and CDR2 are SGHRS and YFSETQ. Deletions cut 4 bases from V and 0 bases from J, with 11 bases between. The CDR3 runs to 15 residues. In DNA, the CDR3 is TGCGCCAGCAGCCCAGACACCAGCTCCTACAATGAGCAGTTCTTC. Its protein is CASSPDTSSYNEQFF.

The table lists this clone with a few counts. This sequence joins TRBV6-1 and TRBJ1-5; D perhaps matches TRBD1 (6 bases). Germline V gives CDR1 MNHNS, CDR2 SASEGT. This CDR3 has 15 amino acids. Trimming took off 8 bases at V and 2 bases at J, with 16 bases between the two ends. The CDR3 reads CASQQGIDGNQPQHF. The CDR3 nucleotides read TGTGCCAGCCAACAGGGAATCGATGGCAATCAGCCCCAGCATTTT.

This chain joins TRBV25-1 and TRBJ2-2; D might be TRBD2 (7 bases). V was cut by 4 bases and J by 5 bases, with 17 bases left in between. Germline V gives CDR1 MGHDK, CDR2 SYGVNS. The CDR3 loop spans 16 amino acids. CDR3 coding DNA: TGTGCCAGCAGTGTAACGGGGGGCGGATGGACCGGGGAGCTGTTTTTT. It codes for CASSVTGGGWTGELFF.

The rearrangement uses TRBV5-1 and TRBJ2-7; 7 positions agree with TRBD1. Germline V gene data show CDR1 as SGHRS and CDR2 as YFSETQ. V shed 0 bases and J 4 bases; nucleotides not matched to a gene: 7. The CDR3 is 15 residues long. The CDR3 DNA reads as TGCGCCAGCAGCTTGGGAGGGACAGAGAATTACGAGCAGTACTTC. Protein product: CASSLGGTENYEQYF.

The rearrangement links TRBV5-8 to TRBJ2-6, with TRBD1 as a possible D gene (6 bases). Germline assignment: CDR1 SGHTS and CDR2 YDEGEE. Trimming removed 0 bases at V and 0 bases at J, with 13 bases between. The CDR3 has 18 residues. The CDR3 loop is CASSLGGGVLSGANVLTF. DNA for the CDR3: TGTGCCAGCAGCTTGGGAGGGGGAGTACTCTCTGGGGCCAACGTCCTGACTTTC.

The chain uses TRBV10-3 and TRBJ2-5; 8 nucleotides match TRBD2. The CDR3 loop spans 14 amino acids. Germline CDR1 is ENHRY and CDR2 is SYGVKD. V lost 6 bases and J lost 2; bases outside the gene matches: 5. The CDR3 nucleotides are TGTGCCATCAGCGCTAGCGGGTTACAAGAGACCCAGTACTTC. Translation gives CAISASGLQETQYF.

The V gene is TRBV7-2, the J gene TRBJ1-5, with D maybe TRBD1 (5 bases). The CDR3 has 18 residues. Germline V gene lookup returns CDR1 SGHTA and CDR2 FQGNSA. Trimming cost V 4 bases and J 0 bases, with 19 bases left between them. The CDR3 sequence is CASSSQGGGGNSNQPQHF. DNA of the CDR3: TGTGCCAGCAGCTCCCAAGGTGGGGGGGGGAATAGCAATCAGCCCCAGCATTTT.

The genes are TRBV7-9 and TRBJ1-6; 8 nucleotides match TRBD1. The CDR3 contains 15 residues. The V segment lost 6 bases and the J segment 7 bases; nucleotides outside the gene matches: 8. Germline values: CDR1 SEHNR, CDR2 FQNEAQ (reference sequence). The CDR3 loop reads CASRPDRGRNSPLHF. The CDR3 DNA is TGTGCCAGCAGACCCGACAGGGGACGGAATTCACCCCTCCACTTT.

This chain connects TRBV9 to TRBJ2-3; tentative D call: TRBD1 (6 bases). This CDR3 is 15 amino acids long. In germline, CDR1 is SGDLS, CDR2 YYNGEE. V lost 4 bases and J lost 0, with 12 bases in between. CDR3 residues: CASSLTGFSTDTQYF. The CDR3 DNA sequence: TGTGCCAGCAGCTTAACAGGGTTTAGCACAGATACGCAGTATTTT.

The chain recombines TRBV2 with TRBJ2-3; 12 nucleotides match TRBD1. V shed 9 bases, J shed 6 bases, and the junction held 10 bases outside the gene matches. The CDR3 extends over 15 amino acids. CDR1 SNHLY and CDR2 FYNNEI come from the germline V gene. CDR3 DNA: TGTGCCAGTGGGGCCGGGACAGGGGGCGTTGATACGCAGTATTTT. Amino acids: CASGAGTGGVDTQYF.

The CDR3 loop reads CASSSGQGSYEQYF. The CDR3 region has the DNA TGTGCCAGCAGCTCGGGACAGGGGTCCTACGAGCAGTACTTC. This chain links TRBV7-9 with TRBJ2-7, with TRBD1 matching over 10 bases. The junction had 1 base not matched to a gene; V was cut back by 4 bases and J by 1 base. The length of the CDR3 is 14 residues. Germline loops: CDR1 SEHNR, CDR2 FQNEAQ (reference sequence). The full variable domain, rest sourced from reference TRBV7-9 and TRBJ2-7, is DTGVSQNPRHKITKRGQNVTFRCDPISEHNRLYWYRQTLGQGPEFLTYFQNEAQLEKSRLLSDRFSAERPKGSFSTLEIQRTEQGDSAMYLCASSSGQGSYEQYFGPGTRLTVT.

The gene calls are TRBV15 and TRBJ1-1, with 11 bases fitting TRBD1. The V gene end was trimmed by 3 bases and the J gene end by 5 bases; junction bases not matched to a gene: 11. Germline assignment: CDR1 LNHNV and CDR2 YYDKDF (reference sequence). The CDR3 contains 17 residues. The CDR3 spells CATSRATGTGGRTEAFF. The DNA for the CDR3 is TGTGCCACCAGCAGGGCCACCGGGACAGGGGGTAGGACTGAAGCTTTCTTT.

The chain couples TRBV6-1 to TRBJ2-7; 7 bases align to TRBD1. CDR1 MNHNS and CDR2 SASEGT come from the germline V gene. CDR3 length equals 13 residues. Germline trimming cut 6 bases from V and 5 bases from J; bases unmatched to any gene: 7. The DNA for the CDR3 is TGTGCCAGCAGCCTCACTAGGGGGCACGAGCAGTACTTC. Translated: CASSLTRGHEQYF.

The chain joins TRBV28 to TRBJ2-2, with 8 bases aligning to TRBD2. Germline CDR1 is MDHEN and CDR2 is SYDVKM. The CDR3 sequence is 14 residues long. V shed 8 bases, J shed 6 bases, and the junction held 8 bases outside the gene matches. The CDR3 region has the DNA TGTGCCAGCGGCGGGGGGCCTGCTGCCGGGGAGCTGTTTTTT. It codes for CASGGGPAAGELFF.

The rearrangement joins TRBV6-6 to TRBJ1-6; D perhaps matches TRBD1 (6 bases). CDR3 length equals 15 residues. Trimming left V 2 bases short and J 5 bases short, with 10 bases between. Germline CDR1 and CDR2: MNHNY and SVGAGI (reference sequence). The CDR3 DNA is TGTGCCAGCAGTTACATCGGGACAAATAATTCACCCCTCCACTTT. Its protein product is CASSYIGTNNSPLHF.

The V gene is TRBV5-1, the J gene TRBJ2-3; no firm D call. Trimming stripped 5 bases from V and 2 bases from J, with 6 bases between. This CDR3 is 12 amino acids long. Germline V gene data show CDR1 as SGHRS and CDR2 as YFSETQ. In nucleotides, the CDR3 is TGCGCCAGCAGTCCCTACACAGATACGCAGTATTTT. Its protein product is CASSPYTDTQYF.

This chain uses TRBV6-5 with TRBJ2-2; 10 positions agree with TRBD1. CDR1 and CDR2 from the germline V gene are MNHEY and SVGAGI. This CDR3 region has 15 residues. The ends lost 6 bases at V and 5 bases at J; junction bases unmatched: 6. The CDR3 coding sequence is TGTGCCAGCAGCCCCGGGACAGGGGAAACCGGGGAGCTGTTTTTT. Amino acids: CASSPGTGETGELFF.

As concerns this clone: The junction departs from germline at one end; a sequencing error may be responsible. V and J are TRBV19 and TRBJ2-7; 8 bases fit TRBD2. The germline V gene has CDR1 LNHDA and CDR2 SQIVND (reference sequence). The CDR3 runs 17 residues. CDR3 in amino acids: CASSKLDGGVGSYEQYF. As DNA, the CDR3 is TGTGCCAGCAGTAAACTCGACGGGGGGGTCGGATCCTACGAGCAGTACTTC.

This clone was detected a few times. The chain couples TRBV10-2 to TRBJ2-7, with D perhaps matching TRBD1 (5 bases). CDR3 size: 13 residues. Trimming removed 2 bases from V and 4 bases from J, with 9 bases in between. Per the germline V gene, CDR1 is WSHSY and CDR2 is SAAADI. DNA of the CDR3: TGCGCCAGCAGTGAGGCACCAGGGTACGAGCAGTACTTC. Translation gives CASSEAPGYEQYF.

This clone was seen a single time. The chain is built from TRBV6-6 and TRBJ1-1; 7 bases fit TRBD1. V lost 4 bases and J lost 0; bases outside the gene matches: 5. Germline V gene sequence: CDR1 MNHNY, CDR2 SVGAGI (reference sequence). This CDR3 comprises 15 residues. CDR3 in amino acids: CASSSRQGVNTEAFF. CDR3 sequence (DNA): TGTGCCAGCAGTTCGCGACAGGGCGTGAACACTGAAGCTTTCTTT.

V and J are TRBV5-1 and TRBJ2-3, with a possible D match to TRBD1 (5 bases). The CDR3 consists of 14 residues. The V and J ends lost 7 bases and 2 bases respectively, with 14 bases between them. Per germline, CDR1 SGHRS and CDR2 YFSETQ. The CDR3 reads CASRPDRTTDTQYF. CDR3 DNA sequence: TGCGCCAGCCGGCCCGACAGAACCACAGATACGCAGTATTTT.